A single sample is the source of the 16 T cell receptor beta chains below, sequenced in a study of response to subunit inactivated influenza vaccine. TCRdb reanalysed the RT-PCR reads using MiXCR and keeps one entry per CDR3 protein. The sample holds approximately 530,000 distinct CDR3 sequences, 10% to 15% seen once. The sample here was PBMCs from blood, taken about 40 days after vaccination. The receptors shown here come from a man aged 50-60 years who received an inactivated influenza vaccine.

This clonotype appeared a few times. The chain uses TRBV6-2 or TRBV6-3 and TRBJ2-1; 7 bases agree with TRBD1. CDR1 is MNHEY, CDR2 SVGEGT, per germline. The CDR3 loop spans 16 amino acids. J lost 3 bases, V lost 4 bases, and 9 bases had no gene match. The chain's CDR3 is CASSSPGQVYYNEQFF. CDR3 DNA sequence: TGTGCCAGCAGTTCGCCCGGACAGGTTTACTACAATGAGCAGTTCTTC.

The chain joins TRBV7-9 to TRBJ1-3; no clear D. CDR3 size: 15 residues. V gave up 5 bases and J gave up 3 bases, with 14 bases separating them. Germline V gives CDR1 SEHNR, CDR2 FQNEAQ (reference sequence). The DNA for the CDR3 is TGTGCCAGCAGCGCAAGTGTGGGATATGGAAACACCATATATTTT. This gives the protein CASSASVGYGNTIYF.

This clonotype was detected a few times. The genes are TRBV20-1 and TRBJ2-3; D not certain. Trimming removed 4 bases from V and 1 base from J, with 12 bases in between. From germline, CDR1 is DFQATT and CDR2 SNEGSKA (reference sequence). The CDR3 contains 14 residues. The CDR3 spells CSAKIVVGTDTQYF. CDR3 coding DNA: TGCAGTGCTAAAATAGTCGTGGGCACAGATACGCAGTATTTT.

This clonotype was seen a handful of times. The rearrangement uses TRBV10-3 and TRBJ1-2; the D gene is possibly TRBD1 (5 bases). The germline V gene encodes CDR1 ENHRY and CDR2 SYGVKD. The CDR3 is made up of 16 amino acids. V gave up 6 bases and J gave up 0 bases, with 17 bases separating them. The CDR3 coding sequence is TGTGCCATCAGCGAACTTGGGGCGCTGGCTAACTATGGCTACACCTTC. Translated: CAISELGALANYGYTF.

This clonotype was found a few times. V is TRBV27 and J is TRBJ2-2; D is tentatively TRBD1 or TRBD2 (5 bases each). This CDR3 comprises 14 residues. Looked up from germline, CDR1 is MNHEY and CDR2 is SMNVEV (reference sequence). V gave up 6 bases and J gave up 7 bases, with 15 bases separating them. The CDR3 loop reads CASRPGHVGGELFF. CDR3 DNA sequence: TGTGCCAGCAGACCGGGGCATGTTGGCGGGGAGCTGTTTTTT.

This clonotype was detected a few times. J is TRBJ2-3 and V is TRBV29-1; D not certain. The germline gives CDR1 SQVTM, CDR2 ANQGSEA. The CDR3 covers 14 residues. V was trimmed by 0 bases and J by 3 bases, leaving 10 bases between them. CDR3 nucleotides: TGCAGCGTTGAAGATCCCCATGGGACAGATACGCAGTATTTT. The encoded protein is CSVEDPHGTDTQYF.

This clonotype was counted between two and nine times. The genes are TRBV29-1 and TRBJ2-1; TRBD1 aligns across 7 bases. Germline lookup yields CDR1 SQVTM and CDR2 ANQGSEA. J was trimmed by 6 bases and V by 5 bases; bases with no gene match: 10. This CDR3 comprises 14 residues. The CDR3 DNA reads TGCAGCGTTTGCTTAGGGGGCGCGGGCAATGAGCAGTTCTTC. This codes for CSVCLGGAGNEQFF.

This clonotype came up a few times. The chain has TRBV15 and TRBJ2-3; D might be TRBD2 (5 bases). Germline V gene sequence: CDR1 LNHNV, CDR2 YYDKDF (reference sequence). The CDR3 spans 15 residues. Trimming stripped 0 bases from V and 4 bases from J, with 11 bases between. This CDR3 is CATSREIARADTQYF. The CDR3 coding sequence is TGTGCCACCAGCAGAGAGATAGCGCGGGCAGATACGCAGTATTTT.

This clonotype was seen only a few times. This rearrangement joins TRBV20-1 to TRBJ2-1; TRBD1 aligns across 10 bases. The V and J ends lost 3 bases and 8 bases, in that order; junction bases with no gene match: 10. This CDR3 contains 15 residues. Germline CDR1 and CDR2: DFQATT and SNEGSKA (reference sequence). The CDR3 DNA sequence: TGCAGTGCTAGCGGGGGGGACAGGGGAATGGATGAGCAGTTCTTC. Translating it yields CSASGGDRGMDEQFF.

The sample holds a few counts of this clonotype. The V call is TRBV27, the J call TRBJ2-4, with D unresolved. The V gene's germline CDR1 is MNHEY and CDR2 SMNVEV (reference sequence). The germline V and J ends were trimmed by 5 bases and 4 bases, with 9 bases remaining between them. The CDR3 has 13 amino acids. The CDR3 is CASSPGEKNIQYF. The CDR3 DNA reads TGTGCCAGCAGTCCGGGCGAAAAAAACATTCAGTACTTC.

The CDR3 sequence: CASSSGPGRETQYF. The CDR3, as DNA: TGTGCCAGCAGCTCAGGACCGGGAAGGGAGACCCAGTACTTC. The J gene is TRBJ2-5, the V gene TRBV7-9, with D tentatively TRBD2 (5 bases). The CDR3 totals 14 residues. CDR1 SEHNR and CDR2 FQNEAQ come from the germline V gene (reference sequence). Trimming cost V 4 bases and J 5 bases, with 14 bases left between them.

CDR3 amino acids: CASSSDTFTGELFF. As DNA, the CDR3 is TGTGCCAGCAGCTCCGACACATTCACCGGGGAGCTGTTTTTT. The gene calls are TRBV7-2 and TRBJ2-2; D ambiguous. The germline V and J ends were trimmed by 4 bases and 4 bases, with 10 bases remaining between them. Germline V gives CDR1 SGHTA, CDR2 FQGNSA. The CDR3 sequence is 14 residues long.

In its sample, this clonotype was seen many times. V and J are TRBV7-2 and TRBJ2-4; a possible D gene is TRBD1 (5 bases). V lost 3 bases and J 0 bases, leaving 12 bases between the germline ends. This CDR3 is built from 16 residues. Germline assignment: CDR1 SGHTA and CDR2 FQGNSA. DNA for the CDR3: TGTGCCAGCAGCTTGGCCTCGCAGGGAGCCAAAAACATTCAGTACTTC. It translates to CASSLASQGAKNIQYF.

The V call is TRBV20-1, the J call TRBJ2-5, with a tentative D call TRBD1 (6 bases). The CDR3 has 11 amino acids. Germline assignment: CDR1 DFQATT and CDR2 SNEGSKA (reference sequence). The V end lost 4 bases, the J end lost 9 bases, and 12 bases lay between the germline ends. CDR3 nucleotides: TGCAGTGCTACACAGGGTCCGGCCCAGTACTTC. Its protein product is CSATQGPAQYF.

The chain combines TRBV6-2 or TRBV6-3 with TRBJ1-6; D ambiguous. Germline CDR1 reads MNHEY; CDR2 reads SVGEGT. The CDR3 totals 13 residues. V was trimmed by 3 bases and J by 7 bases, leaving 7 bases between them. The CDR3 DNA is TGTGCCAGCAGTTATTTGGGCAATTCACCCCTCCACTTT. The encoded protein is CASSYLGNSPLHF.

This clonotype was seen many times. The chain couples TRBV5-1 to TRBJ2-5; TRBD1 matches 7 bases. Germline CDR1 is SGHRS and CDR2 is YFSETQ. The CDR3 length is 14 residues. Germline trimming cut 4 bases from V and 1 base from J; bases unmatched to any gene: 4. The CDR3 region is CASSPGTVQETQYF. CDR3 DNA: TGCGCCAGCAGCCCGGGGACAGTCCAAGAGACCCAGTACTTC.